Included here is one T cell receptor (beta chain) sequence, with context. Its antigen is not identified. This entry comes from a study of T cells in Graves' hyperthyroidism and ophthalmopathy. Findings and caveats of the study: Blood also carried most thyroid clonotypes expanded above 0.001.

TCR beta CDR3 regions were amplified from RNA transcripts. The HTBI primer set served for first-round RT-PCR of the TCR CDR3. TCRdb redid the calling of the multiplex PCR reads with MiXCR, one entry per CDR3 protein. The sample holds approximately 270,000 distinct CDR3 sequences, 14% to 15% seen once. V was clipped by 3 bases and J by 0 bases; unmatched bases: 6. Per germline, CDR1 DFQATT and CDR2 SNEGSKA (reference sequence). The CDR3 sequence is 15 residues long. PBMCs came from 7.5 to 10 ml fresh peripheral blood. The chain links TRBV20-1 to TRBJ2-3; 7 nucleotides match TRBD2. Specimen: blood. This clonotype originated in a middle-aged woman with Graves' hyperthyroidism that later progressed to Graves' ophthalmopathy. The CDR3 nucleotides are TGCAGTGCTAGTCGGCGGGAGCGCAGCACAGATACGCAGTATTTT. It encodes CSASRRERSTDTQYF.